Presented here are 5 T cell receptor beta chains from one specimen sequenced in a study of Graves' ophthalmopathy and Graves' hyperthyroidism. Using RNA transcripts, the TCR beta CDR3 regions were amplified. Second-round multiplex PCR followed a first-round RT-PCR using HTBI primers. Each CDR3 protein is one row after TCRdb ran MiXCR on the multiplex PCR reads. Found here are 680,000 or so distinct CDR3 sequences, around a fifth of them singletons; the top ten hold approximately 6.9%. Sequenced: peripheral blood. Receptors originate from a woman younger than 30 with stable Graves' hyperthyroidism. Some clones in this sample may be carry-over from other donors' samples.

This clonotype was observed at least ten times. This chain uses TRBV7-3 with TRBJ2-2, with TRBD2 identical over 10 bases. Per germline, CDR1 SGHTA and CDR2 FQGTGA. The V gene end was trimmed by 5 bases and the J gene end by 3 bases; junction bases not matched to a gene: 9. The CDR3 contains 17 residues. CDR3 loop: CASSIRSSGGDTGELFF. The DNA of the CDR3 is TGTGCCAGCAGCATCCGATCTAGCGGGGGTGACACCGGGGAGCTGTTTTTT.

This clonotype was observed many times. CDR3 amino acids: CSARAGGRLNTEAFF. DNA for the CDR3: TGCAGTGCTAGAGCCGGGGGACGGTTGAACACTGAAGCTTTCTTT. The genes are TRBV20-1 and TRBJ1-1, with D possibly matching TRBD1 (5 bases). The CDR3 runs to 15 residues. Trimming left V 1 base short and J 0 bases short, with 12 bases between. Germline V gene lookup returns CDR1 DFQATT and CDR2 SNEGSKA (reference sequence).

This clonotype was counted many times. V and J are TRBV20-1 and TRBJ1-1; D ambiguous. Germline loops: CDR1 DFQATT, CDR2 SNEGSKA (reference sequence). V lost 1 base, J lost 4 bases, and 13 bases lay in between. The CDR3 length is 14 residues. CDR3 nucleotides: TGCAGTGCTAGAGCTCACATTGGTAGCACTGAAGCTTTCTTT. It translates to CSARAHIGSTEAFF.

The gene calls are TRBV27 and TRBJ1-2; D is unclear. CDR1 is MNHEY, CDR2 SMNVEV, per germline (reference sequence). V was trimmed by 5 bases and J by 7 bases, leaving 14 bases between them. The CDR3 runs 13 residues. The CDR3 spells CASSDSPGFGYTF. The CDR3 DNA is TGTGCCAGCAGTGACTCTCCGGGGTTTGGCTACACCTTC.

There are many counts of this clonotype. As DNA, the CDR3 is TGTGCCAGCAAGTATGGGGGCAGCTCCTATAATTCACCCCTCCACTTT. It codes for CASKYGGSSYNSPLHF. The chain has TRBV12-3 or TRBV12-4 and TRBJ1-6, with D possibly matching TRBD1 (6 bases). V was pared by 7 bases and J by 0 bases, with 13 bases between. This CDR3 spans 16 amino acids.